This is a list of T cell receptor beta chains from one sample in a study of blood T cell repertoires in COVID-19. Using immunoSEQ multiplex PCR, the repertoire was profiled, and TCRdb retains in-frame clones only, with some absent. Altogether about 150,000 clones are present, approximately 78% being singletons, with the ten largest covering under 2%. Sequenced material: peripheral blood. Source of these receptors: an elderly man with acute or convalescent COVID-19. CDR3s include the opening cysteine and the closing phenylalanine or tryptophan. D genes are given only for firm matches. The size of a clone is reported for some rows only, either as once, few or many, or as a class for expanded clones.

clone_size,v_call,j_call,d_call,cdr3_nt,cdr3_aa
NA,TRBV11-2,TRBJ1-1,NA,TGTGCCAGCAGCTTAGCAGCACAGGGAAACACTGAAGCTTTCTTT,CASSLAAQGNTEAFF
NA,TRBV5-1,TRBJ1-3,NA,TGCGCCAGCAGCTTCGCCGGGACTGATCCCTCTGGAAACACCATATATTTT,CASSFAGTDPSGNTIYF
NA,TRBV5-1,TRBJ1-1,NA,TGCGCCAGCAGCTTGTTAGATGAGTCTGAAGCTTTCTTT,CASSLLDESEAFF
NA,TRBV2,TRBJ2-2,TRBD1,TGTGCCAGAGGGGACAGGGGACAGAACACCGGGGAGCTGTTTTTT,CARGDRGQNTGELFF
NA,TRBV24-1,TRBJ2-2,NA,TGTGCCACCAGTGACCGGGTGGACGGGGAGCTGTTTTTT,CATSDRVDGELFF
NA,TRBV9,TRBJ2-5,TRBD1,TGTGCCAGCAGCTCCGGGACAGGGGTGGGACAGACCCAGTACTTC,CASSSGTGVGQTQYF
NA,TRBV11-3,TRBJ2-1,NA,TGTGCCAGCAGCTTACAGGGGGGAATTAACAATGAGCAGTTCTTC,CASSLQGGINNEQFF
few,TRBV2,TRBJ2-5,NA,TGTGCCAGCACGGGGGGCGCGGGAGAGACCCAGTACTTC,CASTGGAGETQYF
NA,TRBV2,TRBJ2-3,NA,TGTGCCAGCAGGTTGACTGGGGTCGGGGCAGATACGCAGTATTTT,CASRLTGVGADTQYF
NA,TRBV2,TRBJ2-5,TRBD2,TGTGCCAGCAGTGAAGATGTGGCGGGGGGGCAAGAGACCCAGTACTTC,CASSEDVAGGQETQYF
once,TRBV6-2/TRBV6-3,TRBJ2-3,TRBD2,TGTGCCAGCAGTTATTCGACTAGCGGGACGAGAACGACAGATACGCAGTATTTT,CASSYSTSGTRTTDTQYF
NA,TRBV19,TRBJ1-6,TRBD1,TGTGCCAGTAGCACCGAGGCAGGGGGGCGCGGGTCACCCCTCCACTTT,CASSTEAGGRGSPLHF
once,TRBV6-5,TRBJ2-7,TRBD2,TGTGCCAGCAGTTTACGGACTAGCGCAGCCTACGAGCAGTACTTC,CASSLRTSAAYEQYF
NA,TRBV5-1,TRBJ2-7,NA,TGCGCCAGCAGCTTGGGAAGCGGAGCCTACGAGCAGTACTTC,CASSLGSGAYEQYF
NA,TRBV10-3,TRBJ2-7,NA,TGTGCCACCCAAACAGCCTACGAGCAGTACTTC,CATQTAYEQYF
NA,TRBV7-2,TRBJ2-1,TRBD2,TGTGCCAGCAGCTTAGTTGGGGGGGGTTACTCCTACAATGAGCAGTTCTTC,CASSLVGGGYSYNEQFF
few,TRBV4-2,TRBJ1-6,TRBD1,TGTGCCAGCAGCCAAGGGGGCCCATGGGACAGTAATTCACCCCTCCACTTT,CASSQGGPWDSNSPLHF
NA,TRBV9,TRBJ2-7,TRBD2,TGTGCCAGCAGCGTGAGCGGGGGGGCCCACGAGCAGTACTTC,CASSVSGGAHEQYF
NA,TRBV28,TRBJ2-2,TRBD2,TGTGCCAGCAGTTTTCCTACTCCCGGGACTAGTGTCACCGGGGAGCTGTTTTTT,CASSFPTPGTSVTGELFF
once,TRBV5-1,TRBJ2-3,TRBD2,TGCGCCAGCGGGAGCGGGGGTGGGTCAGATACGCAGTATTTT,CASGSGGGSDTQYF
NA,TRBV12-2,TRBJ1-1,NA,TGTGCAAGTCGCCGCAGGGGTCGGGGGAACACTGAAGCTTTCTTT,CASRRRGRGNTEAFF
NA,TRBV7-8,TRBJ2-2,NA,TGTGCCAGCAGCTTAGGACAGAGCGCCGGGGAGCTGTTTTTT,CASSLGQSAGELFF
NA,TRBV6-1,TRBJ1-5,NA,TGTGCCAGCAGTGAACAACGGGATCAGCCCCAGCATTTT,CASSEQRDQPQHF
NA,TRBV19,TRBJ2-6,NA,TGTGCCAGTAGTTCTGCCACCCCAGCTGGGGCCAACGTCCTGACTTTC,CASSSATPAGANVLTF
NA,TRBV6-5,TRBJ1-1,TRBD1,TGTGCCAGCAGCTGGACAGGGGGAATGAACACTGAAGCTTTCTTT,CASSWTGGMNTEAFF
NA,TRBV5-1,TRBJ2-5,NA,TGCGCCAGCAGCTTGGCAGGGTACCAAGAGACCCAGTACTTC,CASSLAGYQETQYF
few,TRBV11-2,TRBJ1-3,TRBD1,TGTGCCAGCAGCTTAAGGGGGCTGGGATTAGGTGGAAACACCATATATTTT,CASSLRGLGLGGNTIYF
NA,TRBV3-1/TRBV3-2,TRBJ2-4,TRBD2,TGTGCCAGCGGGAGCGGGGGCATTCAGTACTTC,CASGSGGIQYF
once,TRBV9,TRBJ2-1,NA,TGTGCCAGCAGCGTACTAGGCGGGCAATCCTACAATGAGCAGTTCTTC,CASSVLGGQSYNEQFF
NA,TRBV14,TRBJ2-3,NA,TGTGCCAGCAGCCAAAGGACTGTCACAGATACGCAGTATTTT,CASSQRTVTDTQYF
NA,TRBV5-6,TRBJ2-1,NA,TGTGCCAGCAGCTTGGTCGATTCGGAGGAGCAGTTCTTC,CASSLVDSEEQFF
NA,TRBV7-2,TRBJ2-1,NA,TGTGCCAGCAGCCTCCACAGGGGCGGGGATGAGCAGTTCTTC,CASSLHRGGDEQFF
NA,TRBV4-3,TRBJ1-1,NA,TGCGCCAGCAGCCAAGGCATCGTTAGCACTGAAGCTTTCTTT,CASSQGIVSTEAFF
NA,TRBV3-1/TRBV3-2,TRBJ2-4,NA,TGTGCCAGCAGCCCTTTATCCGGGGGAAACATTCAGTACTTC,CASSPLSGGNIQYF
NA,TRBV5-1,TRBJ1-1,NA,TGCGCCAGCAGCCCCGAACAGGACAGAACTGAAGCTTTCTTT,CASSPEQDRTEAFF
NA,TRBV7-2,TRBJ1-6,TRBD1,TGTGCCAGCAGGATATGGGACAGGGCGTCTTCACCCCTCCACTTT,CASRIWDRASSPLHF
NA,TRBV18,TRBJ1-1,NA,TGTGCCAGCTCCATTCCGGGTTTCACTGAAGCTTTCTTT,CASSIPGFTEAFF
NA,TRBV5-4,TRBJ1-1,TRBD1,TGTGCCAGCAAATTACGGACAGGGGGTACTGAAGCTTTCTTT,CASKLRTGGTEAFF
NA,TRBV19,TRBJ2-1,TRBD1,TGTGCCAGTAGTATAGTAGGTGGGACAGGGTACAATGAGCAGTTCTTC,CASSIVGGTGYNEQFF
NA,TRBV29-1,TRBJ2-5,TRBD1,TGCAGCGCCAAGGGACAGGGTGGAGGAGAGACCCAGTACTTC,CSAKGQGGGETQYF
NA,TRBV10-3,TRBJ2-2,TRBD2,TGTGCCATCAGTGAGCGACTAGCGGGGGGCTCGAACACCGGGGAGCTGTTTTTT,CAISERLAGGSNTGELFF
NA,TRBV29-1,TRBJ1-2,TRBD1,TGCAGCGTTGATGACAGGGTCAGCGGGTGGAGCGGCTACACCTTC,CSVDDRVSGWSGYTF
NA,TRBV19,TRBJ1-1,NA,TGTGCCAGTAGTTCTACAGGGATGAACACTGAAGCTTTCTTT,CASSSTGMNTEAFF
NA,TRBV27,TRBJ2-1,NA,TGTGCCAGCAGCTCGACCCGACAGGCGAGCTCCTACAATGAGCAGTTCTTC,CASSSTRQASSYNEQFF
few,TRBV24-1,TRBJ2-2,TRBD1,TGTGCCACCAGTGAGAGCGGACAGGGTAACACCGGGGAGCTGTTTTTT,CATSESGQGNTGELFF
NA,TRBV11-2,TRBJ2-5,NA,TGTGCCAGCAGCTTAGGGCCGGGGTTCGAGACCCAGTACTTC,CASSLGPGFETQYF
NA,TRBV15,TRBJ2-3,TRBD1,TGTGCCACCAGCAGGGAGACAGGGACCGTCACAGATACGCAGTATTTT,CATSRETGTVTDTQYF